The rows below give T cell receptor beta chains drawn from one sample of a study of T-cell memory formation after mild COVID-19. TCRdb fed the 5' RACE reads into MiXCR, producing one record per CDR3 protein. The sample comprises nearly 250,000 distinct CDR3 sequences, approximately 15% of which are singletons, and 2.1% rests with the top ten. The sample consisted of PBMCs or a T cell subset sorted from them (not recorded which). The receptors originated from an adult woman who had mild COVID-19 (a few samples of this study predate the infection). Cell type and time point are not known. The CDR3 runs from the conserved cysteine through the conserved F or W. Some rows have no size entry. The others give once, few or many, or a class for an expanded clone.

>TRBV18|TRBJ1-2|NA
CASSNMGTLNYGYTF
>TRBV7-2|TRBJ2-3|many
CASSLSGQTTQYF
>TRBV19|TRBJ1-2|NA
CASAYGGLRFNYGYTF
>TRBV24-1|TRBJ1-2|few
CATSDPGTYGYTF
>TRBV16|TRBJ2-3|NA
CASSQSQGADTQYF
>TRBV11-2|TRBJ1-2|few
CASSLAYRDYGYTF
>TRBV4-1|TRBJ2-2|few
CASSQLTTNGELFF
>TRBV25-1|TRBJ2-5|NA
CASSEVGGSRLGTQYF
>TRBV12-3/TRBV12-4|TRBJ1-4|few
CASSTRTGLNEKLFF
>TRBV24-1|TRBJ2-1|few
CATSDFGVLGQFF
>TRBV12-5|TRBJ2-7|NA
CASGLGLGEQYF
>TRBV12-3/TRBV12-4|TRBJ1-1|many
CASTYIGGTEAFF
>TRBV14|TRBJ1-1|NA
CASSRILGTGGGTEAFF
>TRBV30|TRBJ1-1|few
CAWSARQVMNTEAFF
>TRBV5-1|TRBJ2-1|many
CASSLGRTSGTYNEQFF
>TRBV4-3|TRBJ1-4|NA
CASSQGGTLLNEKLFF
>TRBV4-3|TRBJ1-1|few
CASSHRTFRQGRGNTEAFF